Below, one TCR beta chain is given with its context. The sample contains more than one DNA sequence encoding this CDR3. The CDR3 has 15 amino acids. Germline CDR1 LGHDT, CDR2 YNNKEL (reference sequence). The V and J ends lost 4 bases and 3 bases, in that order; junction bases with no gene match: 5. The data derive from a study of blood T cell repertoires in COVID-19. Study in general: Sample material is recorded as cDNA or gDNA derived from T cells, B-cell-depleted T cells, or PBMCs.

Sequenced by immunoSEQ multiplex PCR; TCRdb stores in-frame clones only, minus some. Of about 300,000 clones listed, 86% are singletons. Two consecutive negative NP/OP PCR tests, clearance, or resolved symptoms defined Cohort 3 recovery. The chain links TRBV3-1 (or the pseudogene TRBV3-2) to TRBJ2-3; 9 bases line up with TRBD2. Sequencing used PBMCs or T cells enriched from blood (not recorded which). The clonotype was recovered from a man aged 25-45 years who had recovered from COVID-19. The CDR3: CASSRGTSRTDTQYF. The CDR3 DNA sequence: TGTGCCAGCAGCCGAGGGACTAGCCGAACAGATACGCAGTATTTT.